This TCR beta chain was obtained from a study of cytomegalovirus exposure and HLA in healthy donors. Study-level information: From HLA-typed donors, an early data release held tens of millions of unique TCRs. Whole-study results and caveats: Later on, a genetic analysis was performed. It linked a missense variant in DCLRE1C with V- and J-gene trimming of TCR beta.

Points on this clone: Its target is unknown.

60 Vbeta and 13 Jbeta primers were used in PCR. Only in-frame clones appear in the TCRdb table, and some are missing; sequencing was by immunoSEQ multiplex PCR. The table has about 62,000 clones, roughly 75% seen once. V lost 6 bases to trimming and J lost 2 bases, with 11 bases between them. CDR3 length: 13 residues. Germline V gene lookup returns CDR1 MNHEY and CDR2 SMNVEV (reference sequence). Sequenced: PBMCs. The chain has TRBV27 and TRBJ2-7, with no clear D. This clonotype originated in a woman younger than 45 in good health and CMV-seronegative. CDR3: CASSSLLAYEQYF. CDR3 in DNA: TGTGCCAGCAGCTCCCTCTTAGCCTACGAGCAGTACTTC.